The entry below gives a single T cell receptor (beta chain) sequence along with its context. What it binds is unknown. Sequenced by immunoSEQ multiplex PCR; TCRdb stores in-frame clones only, minus some. The sample records 26,000 or so clones, around 76% being singletons. CDR3 length: 16 amino acids. The J segment lost 3 bases and the V segment lost 4 bases, leaving 11 bases of the junction unmatched. The V gene's germline CDR1 is MNHEY and CDR2 SVGAGI. Before the COVID-19 pandemic, during about 2011-2019, CD4+ T cells were taken from unexposed donors. CD4+ T cells were isolated from the cells after more than nine days of culture. As cell numbers allowed, unexposed-donor CD4+ T cells faced SARS-CoV-2 S/N and four cold-coronavirus spikes. The sample is drawn from a study of CD4 T cells in relation to SARS-CoV-2 and coronaviruses.

The sample comprised CD4+ T cells from PBMCs, cultured in vitro. The chain recombines TRBV6-5 with TRBJ2-7; TRBD2 matches 8 bases. The receptor was derived from a human donor in good health. The CDR3 spells CASSSPPGRGSYEQYF. The CDR3 region has the DNA TGTGCCAGCAGTTCCCCCCCCGGGAGGGGCAGCTACGAGCAGTACTTC.